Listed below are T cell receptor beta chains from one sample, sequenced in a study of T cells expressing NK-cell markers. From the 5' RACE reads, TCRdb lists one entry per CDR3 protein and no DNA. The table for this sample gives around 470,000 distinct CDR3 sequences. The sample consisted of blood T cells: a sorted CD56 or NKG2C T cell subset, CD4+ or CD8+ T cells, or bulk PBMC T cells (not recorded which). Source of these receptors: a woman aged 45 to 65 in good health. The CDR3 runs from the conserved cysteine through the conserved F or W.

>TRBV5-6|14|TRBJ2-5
CASTLAGVRETQYF
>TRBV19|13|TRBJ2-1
CASSGAVAVEQFF
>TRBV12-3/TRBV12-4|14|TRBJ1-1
CASSFRREVAEAFF
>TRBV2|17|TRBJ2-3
CASSGASGSLGTDTQYF
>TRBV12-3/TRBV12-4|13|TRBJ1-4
CASRKGEWEKLFF
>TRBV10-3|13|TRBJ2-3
CAIAGRATDTQYF
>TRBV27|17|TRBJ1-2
CASSLSSRGRKDYGYTF
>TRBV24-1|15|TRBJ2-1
CATGGIAGGNNEQFF
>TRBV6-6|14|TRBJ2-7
CAARGGLAPYEQYF
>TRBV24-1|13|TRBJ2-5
CATSESGGWTQYF
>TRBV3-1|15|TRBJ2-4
CASSHADRAKNIQYF
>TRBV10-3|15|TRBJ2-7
CAISPGTSGPYEQYF
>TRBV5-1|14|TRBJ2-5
CASSVGPGGETQYF
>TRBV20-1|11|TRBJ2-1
CSVYGYNEQFF
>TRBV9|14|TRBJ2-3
CASSLQPGRDTQYF
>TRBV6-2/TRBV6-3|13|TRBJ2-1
CASTGPDYNEQFF
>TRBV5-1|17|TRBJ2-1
CASSLAGGAGTYNEQFF
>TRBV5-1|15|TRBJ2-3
CASSLANTRTDTQYF
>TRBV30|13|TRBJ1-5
CAWGTGGNQPQHF